Presented here are 19 T cell receptor beta chains from one specimen sequenced in a study of CD8 T cells in Susac syndrome. RNA was extracted with the RNeasy kit, and a quantity of about 0.45 to 1 ug was reverse transcribed using random hexamers. TCRdb used MiXCR to reprocess the immunoSEQ multiplex PCR reads, holding one entry per CDR3 protein. Among 190,000 or so distinct CDR3 sequences, around 93% were seen once, and the ten largest hold 0.07% to 0.095%. Material: CD4+ T cells from PBMCs. These receptors all stem from a human donor with multiple sclerosis.

This chain uses TRBV12-3 or TRBV12-4 with TRBJ2-2; 9 bases fit TRBD2. This CDR3 region has 16 residues. V was pared by 6 bases and J by 1 base, with 6 bases of the junction left unmatched. In nucleotides, the CDR3 is TGTGCCAGCAGGGATCGAGCGGGGGGGAACACCGGGGAGCTGTTTTTT. Encoded protein: CASRDRAGGNTGELFF.

This chain connects TRBV5-4 to TRBJ2-7; 7 bases agree with TRBD2. V gave up 3 bases and J gave up 2 bases; unmatched junction bases: 5. Germline-derived CDR1 and CDR2 are SGHNT and YYREEE (reference sequence). The CDR3 sequence is 14 residues long. CDR3 sequence: CASSSGTKTYEQYV. The CDR3 nucleotides are TGTGCCAGCAGCTCCGGGACTAAGACCTACGAGCAGTACGTC.

The chain employs TRBV15 and TRBJ1-2; 7 bases are a match to TRBD1. The junction had 3 bases not matched to a gene; V was cut back by 2 bases and J by 6 bases. Germline V CDR1 and CDR2: LNHNV, YYDKDF (reference sequence). CDR3 size: 13 residues. The CDR3 bases are TGTGCCACCAGCAGATACAGGGGTGATGGCTACACCTTC. Its translation: CATSRYRGDGYTF.

This clonotype has a handful of counts. The CDR3 DNA follows: TGTGCCAGCTCACCCTCAAACGAGCAGTTCTTC. Amino acid sequence: CASSPSNEQFF. The chain carries TRBV18 and TRBJ2-1; D gene uncertain. With 3 bases removed from V and 10 bases from J, the gap between germline ends came to 7 bases. This CDR3 region has 11 residues. Germline V lookup: CDR1 KGHSH, CDR2 LQKENI.

J is TRBJ2-1 and V is TRBV24-1; D not certain. Germline values: CDR1 KGHDR, CDR2 SFDVKD. V was pared by 4 bases and J by 5 bases, with 14 bases between. This CDR3 spans 15 amino acids. This chain's CDR3 is CATSDPRGSDNEQFF. DNA for the CDR3: TGTGCCACCAGTGACCCCCGAGGATCCGACAATGAGCAGTTCTTC.

There are a few counts of this clonotype. V and J are TRBV29-1 and TRBJ1-2; no clear D. This CDR3 contains 11 residues. V was clipped by 3 bases and J by 5 bases, with 7 bases between them. Germline V CDR1 and CDR2: SQVTM, ANQGSEA. Here the CDR3 DNA reads TGCAGCGTTGACCCCGGTTATGGCTACACCTTC. Its protein product is CSVDPGYGYTF.

V and J are TRBV2 and TRBJ2-2, with a weak D call TRBD1 (6 bases). The CDR3 spans 18 residues. CDR1 is SNHLY and CDR2 is FYNNEI in the germline V gene. Trimming stripped 2 bases from V and 0 bases from J, with 16 bases between. CDR3 protein: CASSERGGQTPNTGELFF. In DNA form, the CDR3 reads TGTGCCAGCAGTGAACGAGGTGGACAGACACCGAACACCGGGGAGCTGTTTTTT. Drawing the rest from reference TRBV2 and TRBJ2-2, the complete variable domain is EPEVTQTPSHQVTQMGQEVILRCVPISNHLYFYWYRQILGQKVEFLVSFYNNEISEKSEIFDDQFSVERPDGSNFTLKIRSTKLEDSAMYFCASSERGGQTPNTGELFFGEGSRLTVL.

The chain recombines TRBV18 with TRBJ1-5; D gene uncertain. Germline V gene data show CDR1 as KGHSH and CDR2 as LQKENI. This CDR3 is 13 amino acids long. With 6 bases removed from V and 9 bases from J, the gap between germline ends came to 15 bases. The CDR3 nucleotides read TGTGCCAGCTCCCTTCCCAGTGCGCCGCCCCAGCATTTT. This encodes CASSLPSAPPQHF.

This chain uses TRBV5-6 with TRBJ1-5; D might be TRBD1 (5 bases). Germline V lookup: CDR1 SGHDT, CDR2 YYEEEE. The CDR3 runs 14 residues. Deletions cut 0 bases from V and 6 bases from J, with 10 bases between. This CDR3 is CASSLDRNAQPQHF. DNA of the CDR3: TGTGCCAGCAGCTTGGACAGGAATGCTCAGCCCCAGCATTTT.

This chain links TRBV13 with TRBJ2-6; 7 bases fit TRBD1. The CDR3 contains 17 residues. Trimming took 0 bases from V and 2 from J; bases not matched to a gene: 4. Per the germline V gene, CDR1 is PRHDT and CDR2 is FYEKMQ (reference sequence). CDR3 nucleotide sequence: TGTGCCAGCAGCTTAGGCAGGGGGACGACTGGGGCCAACGTCCTGACTTTC. Translated, it gives CASSLGRGTTGANVLTF.

V is TRBV12-3 or TRBV12-4 and J is TRBJ2-7, with a tentative D call TRBD1 (6 bases). The CDR3 consists of 14 residues. V was shortened by 8 bases and J by 1 base, with 15 bases between the two germline ends. The CDR3 DNA reads as TGTGCCAGCGTCCTTCCGCAGGGGTCCTACGAGCAGTACGTC. It yields the protein CASVLPQGSYEQYV.

About this clonotype: Mismatch with germline at one junction end may stem from a read error. The gene calls are TRBV29-1 and TRBJ2-6; unclear D gene. The V gene's germline CDR1 is SQVTM and CDR2 ANQGSEA. The CDR3 consists of 11 residues. The CDR3 protein is CSVVFGNVLTF. Here the CDR3 DNA reads TGCAGCGTTGTCTTCGGCAACGTCCTGACCTTC.

The rearrangement joins TRBV6-6 to TRBJ2-4, with TRBD1 as a possible D gene (6 bases). The CDR3 runs 11 residues. Per germline, CDR1 MNHNY and CDR2 SVGAGI (reference sequence). Trimming took 8 bases from V and 8 from J, leaving 10 bases between them. CDR3 sequence (DNA): TGTGCCAGCTATAGGGGGTACATTCAGTACTTC. Amino acid sequence: CASYRGYIQYF.

The rearrangement uses TRBV9 and TRBJ2-5; tentatively, D is TRBD1 (6 bases). The CDR3 sequence is 14 residues long. Trimming shortened V by 4 bases and J by 1 base, and 11 bases separated the two germline ends. Germline V gives CDR1 SGDLS, CDR2 YYNGEE. The CDR3 nucleotides read TGTGCCAGCAGCCCCACACAGGGCCAAGAGACCCAGTACTTC. Encoded protein: CASSPTQGQETQYF.

The V call is TRBV7-9, the J call TRBJ1-2; D is ambiguous. Germline V lookup: CDR1 SEHNR, CDR2 FQNEAQ (reference sequence). The CDR3 is 14 residues long. V lost 1 base to trimming and J lost 6 bases, with 12 bases between them. CDR3 loop: CASSLGAGGDGYTF. CDR3 DNA sequence: TGTGCCAGCAGCTTAGGCGCAGGAGGCGATGGCTACACCTTC.

The chain is built from TRBV3-1 and TRBJ2-6; D gene uncertain. Germline CDR1 LGHDT, CDR2 YNNKEL (reference sequence). This CDR3 has 17 amino acids. V lost 4 bases, J lost 0 bases, and 13 bases lay in between. CDR3 in amino acids: CASSLRPGSSGANVLTF. The DNA for the CDR3 is TGTGCCAGCAGCCTGAGACCGGGTTCCTCTGGGGCCAACGTCCTGACTTTC.

The chain uses TRBV10-3 and TRBJ1-2; D is unclear. Germline lookup yields CDR1 ENHRY and CDR2 SYGVKD. With 0 bases removed from V and 0 bases from J, the gap between germline ends came to 17 bases. This CDR3 spans 18 amino acids. The CDR3 sequence is CAISESIVGQITNYGYTF. The CDR3 DNA is TGTGCCATCAGTGAGTCGATAGTGGGCCAGATCACTAACTATGGCTACACCTTC.

V gene TRBV3-1 combines with J gene TRBJ2-5, with D uncertain. This CDR3 is 16 amino acids long. V dropped 4 bases and J dropped 5 bases, with 20 bases sitting between them. The germline V gene encodes CDR1 LGHDT and CDR2 YNNKEL (reference sequence). In DNA form, the CDR3 reads TGTGCCAGCAGCCGAAGGTGGGCCGCCCCACCGGAGACCCAGTACTTC. This encodes CASSRRWAAPPETQYF.

The gene calls are TRBV7-2 and TRBJ2-1; 8 bases are a match to TRBD1. In germline, CDR1 is SGHTA, CDR2 FQGNSA. CDR3 length: 15 amino acids. Trimming at V came to 5 bases and at J to 6 bases, leaving 9 bases not matched to a gene. CDR3 loop: CASSLDRGAGNEQFF. The CDR3 coding sequence is TGTGCCAGCAGCCTCGACAGGGGAGCAGGCAATGAGCAGTTCTTC.